This is a list of T cell receptor beta chains from one sample in a study of blood T cell repertoires in COVID-19. Sequenced by immunoSEQ multiplex PCR; TCRdb stores in-frame clones only, minus some. The sample shows roughly 140,000 clones, 85% to 90% of them seen only once. Sequencing input: peripheral blood. The receptors originated from a woman aged 40 to 50 with acute or convalescent COVID-19. CDR3s include the opening cysteine and the closing phenylalanine or tryptophan.

TRBV7-9	CASSSGGGETQYF
TRBV2	CASLDRVNSNQPQHF
TRBV6-4	CASIDRGVPQPQHF
TRBV4-1	CASSQESGGSSGRIGDTQYF
TRBV6-2/TRBV6-3	CASSLINPGLAGNEQFF
TRBV6-5	CASSYGQYYTF
TRBV5-5	CASSFASAGQKETQYF
TRBV28	CASTPSPLAGGPLAGELFF
TRBV5-1	CASSGATSSYNEQFF
TRBV29-1	CSVVPRGGDSTDTQYF
TRBV7-3	CASSLMAGQETQYF